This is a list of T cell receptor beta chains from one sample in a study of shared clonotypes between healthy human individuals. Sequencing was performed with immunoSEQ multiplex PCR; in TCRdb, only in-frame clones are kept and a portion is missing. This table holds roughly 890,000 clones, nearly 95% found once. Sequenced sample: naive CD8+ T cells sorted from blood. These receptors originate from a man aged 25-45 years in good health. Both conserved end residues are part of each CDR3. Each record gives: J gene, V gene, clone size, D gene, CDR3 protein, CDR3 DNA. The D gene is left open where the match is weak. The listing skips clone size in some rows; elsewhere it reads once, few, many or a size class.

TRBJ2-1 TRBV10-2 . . CASSAPNGYNEQFF TGCGCCAGCAGTGCCCCGAATGGCTACAATGAGCAGTTCTTC
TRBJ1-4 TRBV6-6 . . CASSVRRVANEKLFF TGTGCCAGCAGTGTCCGACGGGTTGCTAATGAAAAACTGTTTTTT
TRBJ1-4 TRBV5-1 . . CASSVGVFGTLEEKLFF TGCGCCAGCAGCGTGGGTGTCTTCGGGACCCTTGAGGAAAAACTGTTTTTT
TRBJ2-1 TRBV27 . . CASSLRPRTDPRNNEQFF TGTGCCAGCAGTTTAAGGCCCCGAACGGACCCTCGAAACAATGAGCAGTTCTTC
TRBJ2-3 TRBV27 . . CASSLYAGTIYTDTQYF TGTGCCAGCAGTTTATACGCTGGGACGATCTACACAGATACGCAGTATTTT
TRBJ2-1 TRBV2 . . CASSSPGPYNEQFF TGTGCCAGCAGTTCACCTGGACCCTACAATGAGCAGTTCTTC
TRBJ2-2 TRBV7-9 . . CASSFPSGGKDTGELFF TGTGCCAGCAGCTTCCCGTCTGGCGGGAAGGACACCGGGGAGCTGTTTTTT
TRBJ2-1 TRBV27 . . CASSGETMGSPYNEQFF TGTGCCAGCAGCGGGGAGACAATGGGCAGCCCCTACAATGAGCAGTTCTTC
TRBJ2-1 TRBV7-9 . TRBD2 CASSFLAGGAEQFF TGTGCCAGCAGCTTCCTAGCGGGAGGAGCTGAGCAGTTCTTC
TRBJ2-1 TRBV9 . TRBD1 CASTRPDRASSNEQFF TGTGCCAGCACCCGTCCCGACAGGGCGAGTTCCAATGAGCAGTTCTTC
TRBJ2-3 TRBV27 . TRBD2 CASSKGLAGGGQYF TGTGCCAGCAGTAAGGGACTAGCTGGGGGTGGGCAGTATTTT
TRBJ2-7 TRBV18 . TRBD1 CASSTDRGYLGEQYF TGTGCCAGCTCAACGGACAGGGGCTATCTGGGGGAGCAGTACTTC
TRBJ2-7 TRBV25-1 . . CASSDGSSYEQYF TGTGCCAGCAGTGACGGGAGCTCCTACGAGCAGTACTTC
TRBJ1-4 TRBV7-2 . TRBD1 CASSLGDRGSEKLFF TGTGCCAGCAGCTTAGGGGACAGGGGAAGTGAAAAACTGTTTTTT
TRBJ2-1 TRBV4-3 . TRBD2 CASSQGLAGSYNEQFF TGCGCCAGCAGCCAAGGGCTAGCGGGATCGTACAATGAGCAGTTCTTC
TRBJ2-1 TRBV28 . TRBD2 CASSLRTSGNEQFF TGTGCCAGCAGTCTCCGGACTAGCGGGAATGAGCAGTTCTTC
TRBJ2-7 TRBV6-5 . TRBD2 CASSYLAGGTYEQYF TGTGCCAGCAGTTACTTAGCGGGAGGGACCTACGAGCAGTACTTC
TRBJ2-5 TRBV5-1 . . CASSLAVGTTQETQYF TGCGCCAGCAGCTTGGCCGTCGGGACAACCCAAGAGACCCAGTACTTC
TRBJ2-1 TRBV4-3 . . CASSQHRLSSYNEQFF TGCGCCAGCAGCCAACATAGGCTCAGCTCCTACAATGAGCAGTTCTTC
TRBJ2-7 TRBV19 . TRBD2 CASSSGRGSYEQYF TGTGCCAGTAGTAGCGGGAGAGGCTCCTACGAGCAGTACTTC
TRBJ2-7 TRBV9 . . CASSSSWGAYEQYF TGTGCCAGCAGCTCGAGTTGGGGAGCCTACGAGCAGTACTTC
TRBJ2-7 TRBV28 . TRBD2 CASSLGTSGFYEQYF TGTGCCAGCAGTTTAGGGACTAGCGGGTTCTACGAGCAGTACTTC
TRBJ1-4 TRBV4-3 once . CASSQEMDEKLFF TGCGCCAGCAGCCAAGAAATGGATGAAAAACTGTTTTTT
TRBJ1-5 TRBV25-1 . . CASSGGTDSNQPQHF TGTGCCAGCAGTGGGGGGACTGATAGCAATCAGCCCCAGCATTTT
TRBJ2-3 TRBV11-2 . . CASSLTHGVFTDTQYF TGTGCCAGCAGCTTAACTCATGGGGTGTTCACAGATACGCAGTATTTT
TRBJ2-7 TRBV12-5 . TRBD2 CASGLPGTSGPYEQYF TGTGCTAGTGGTTTGCCCGGGACTAGCGGCCCCTACGAGCAGTACTTC
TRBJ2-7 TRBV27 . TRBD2 CASSPLPGLEGEQYF TGTGCCAGCAGTCCCCTTCCGGGACTAGAAGGCGAGCAGTACTTC
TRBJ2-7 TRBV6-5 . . CATLSGTSNEQYF TGTGCCACCCTTTCAGGTACTTCCAACGAGCAGTACTTC
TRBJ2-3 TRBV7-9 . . CASSPILGTDTQYF TGTGCCAGCAGCCCGATCCTCGGTACAGATACGCAGTATTTT
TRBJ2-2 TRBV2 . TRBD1 CASSDELEGGDTGELFF TGTGCCAGCAGTGACGAGTTGGAAGGGGGCGACACCGGGGAGCTGTTTTTT
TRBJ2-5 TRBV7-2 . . CASSPVWGVGETQYF TGTGCCAGCAGCCCAGTCTGGGGGGTGGGAGAGACCCAGTACTTC
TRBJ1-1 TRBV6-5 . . CASSYSPSGTEAFF TGTGCCAGCAGTTACTCCCCAAGTGGGACTGAAGCTTTCTTT
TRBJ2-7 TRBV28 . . CASSSRTETYEQYF TGTGCCAGCAGTTCTCGGACAGAAACCTACGAGCAGTACTTC
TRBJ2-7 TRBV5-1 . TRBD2 CASSLAGQREGPSYEQYF TGCGCCAGCAGCTTGGCCGGCCAGCGGGAGGGCCCGTCCTACGAGCAGTACTTC
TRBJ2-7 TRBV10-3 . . CAISESGGKTYEQYF TGTGCCATCAGTGAGTCGGGCGGGAAGACCTACGAGCAGTACTTC
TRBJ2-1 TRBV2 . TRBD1 CASRGQGIYNEQFF TGTGCCAGCAGGGGACAGGGGATCTACAATGAGCAGTTCTTC
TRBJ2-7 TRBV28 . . CASSLNSLFSYEQYF TGTGCCAGCAGTTTGAACAGCCTCTTCTCCTACGAGCAGTACTTC
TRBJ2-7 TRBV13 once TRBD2 CASSPSGRVSYEQYF TGTGCCAGCAGCCCTAGCGGGAGGGTCTCCTACGAGCAGTACTTC
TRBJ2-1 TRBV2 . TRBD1 CAVRGTYNEQFF TGTGCCGTCAGGGGGACCTACAATGAGCAGTTCTTC
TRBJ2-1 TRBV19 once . CASSGVNYNEQFF TGTGCCAGTAGTGGGGTGAACTACAATGAGCAGTTCTTC